One and the same sample provided the 15 T cell receptor beta chains below, sequenced in a study of T cells in Graves' hyperthyroidism and ophthalmopathy. Amplified TCR beta CDR3 regions derived from RNA transcripts. HTBI primers were used for first-round RT-PCR of the TCR CDR3. MiXCR, applied by TCRdb to the multiplex PCR reads, yields one record per CDR3 protein. The sample has hundreds of thousands of distinct CDR3 sequences; 15% to 20% are singletons. What was sequenced was blood. These receptors all come from a woman between 18 and 30 years old with Graves' hyperthyroidism.

The V call is TRBV12-5, the J call TRBJ1-4, with D unclear. Deletions cut 5 bases from V and 5 bases from J, with 9 bases between. This CDR3 has 13 amino acids. CDR1 LGHNT and CDR2 FRNRAP come from the germline V gene. The CDR3 loop is CASGPDYNEKLFF. The CDR3 bases are TGTGCTAGTGGTCCGGACTACAATGAAAAACTGTTTTTT. The whole variable domain, remainder taken from reference TRBV12-5 and TRBJ1-4, is DARVTQTPRHKVTEMGQEVTMRCQPILGHNTVFWYRQTMMQGLELLAYFRNRAPLDDSGMPKDRFSAEMPDATLATLKIQPSEPRDSAVYFCASGPDYNEKLFFGSGTQLSVL.

This clonotype was recorded at least ten times. The rearrangement links TRBV3-1 to TRBJ2-5; tentatively, D is TRBD1 or TRBD2 (5 bases each). CDR1 is LGHDT and CDR2 is YNNKEL in the germline V gene (reference sequence). V lost 0 bases and J 7 bases, leaving 12 bases between the germline ends. This CDR3 is built from 14 residues. DNA of the CDR3: TGTGCCAGCAGCCAAGACAGGGTTGAGGGGACCCAGTACTTC. This codes for CASSQDRVEGTQYF.

The chain is built from TRBV20-1 and TRBJ2-3, with D hard to call. There are 15 residues in the CDR3. From germline, CDR1 is DFQATT and CDR2 SNEGSKA (reference sequence). The V end was cut by 0 bases, the J end by 2 bases, with 12 bases between. This CDR3 reads CSARDRTEVTDTQYF. The DNA of the CDR3 is TGCAGTGCTAGAGATCGAACAGAAGTCACAGATACGCAGTATTTT.

This rearrangement joins TRBV5-1 to TRBJ2-6; D tentatively fits TRBD1 or TRBD2 (5 bases each). V lost 2 bases, J lost 0 bases, and 21 bases lay in between. Germline V gene data show CDR1 as SGHRS and CDR2 as YFSETQ. The CDR3 loop spans 20 amino acids. CDR3 coding DNA: TGCGCCAGCAGCTTCTGGGGACCGATGAACCCGGGCTCTGGGGCCAACGTCCTGACTTTC. Translation: CASSFWGPMNPGSGANVLTF.

The CDR3, as DNA: TGTGCCAGCAGTGCCGGCGCGGTCACTGAAGCTTTCTTT. It is translated as CASSAGAVTEAFF. This chain uses TRBV6-4 with TRBJ1-1; D is uncertain. The CDR3 has 13 residues. The V end lost 4 bases, the J end lost 4 bases, and 10 bases lay between the germline ends. Per germline, CDR1 MRHNA and CDR2 SNTAGT.

There are a few counts of this clonotype. The V and J genes are TRBV4-1 and TRBJ2-7; TRBD2 aligns across 8 bases. V gave up 1 base and J gave up 4 bases; unmatched junction bases: 9. Germline CDR1 reads MGHRA; CDR2 reads YSYEKL. The length of the CDR3 is 16 residues. For the CDR3, the DNA is TGCGCCAGCAGCCAAGTCCCAGCGGGAGACCTGTACGAGCAGTACTTC. Translated: CASSQVPAGDLYEQYF.

This clonotype was detected many times. The chain links TRBV28 to TRBJ2-7, with a possible D match to TRBD2 (6 bases). The CDR3 runs to 14 residues. Trimming took off 2 bases at V and 0 bases at J, with 8 bases between the two ends. Germline V lookup: CDR1 MDHEN, CDR2 SYDVKM. The CDR3, as DNA: TGTGCCAGCAGTTTACCGGGAGCCTCCTACGAGCAGTACTTC. It encodes CASSLPGASYEQYF.

The chain is built from TRBV7-2 and TRBJ1-1; D not resolved. There are 13 residues in the CDR3. Germline-derived CDR1 and CDR2 are SGHTA and FQGNSA. The V and J ends lost 1 base and 7 bases respectively, with 10 bases between them. CDR3 sequence reads: CASSLDGVDEAFF. Here the CDR3 DNA reads TGTGCCAGCAGCTTAGATGGGGTTGATGAAGCTTTCTTT.

This clonotype was found many times. This sequence joins TRBV7-8 and TRBJ1-6; 7 positions match TRBD1. The junction had 12 bases not matched to a gene; V was cut back by 3 bases and J by 4 bases. The germline gives CDR1 SGHVS, CDR2 FQNEAQ. The length of the CDR3 is 18 residues. The DNA of the CDR3 is TGTGCCAGCAGCTTTTGGACAGGCGATACTTTTTATAATTCACCCCTCCACTTT. Protein sequence: CASSFWTGDTFYNSPLHF.

The sample holds many counts of this clonotype. The rearrangement uses TRBV4-2 and TRBJ2-7; 9 positions match TRBD2. J lost 3 bases, V lost 1 base, and 1 base had no gene match. The CDR3 spans 14 residues. Looked up from germline, CDR1 is LGHNA and CDR2 is YNFKEQ. CDR3 amino acids: CASSQGSGSYEQYF. CDR3 DNA sequence: TGTGCCAGCAGCCAAGGTAGCGGGAGCTACGAGCAGTACTTC.

This clonotype was detected many times. This chain connects TRBV3-1 to TRBJ2-7; TRBD1 might be the D (5 bases). Germline lookup yields CDR1 LGHDT and CDR2 YNNKEL (reference sequence). The CDR3 contains 12 residues. Trimming removed 2 bases at V and 5 bases at J, with 7 bases between. The CDR3 is CASSQRGDEQYF. The CDR3 bases are TGTGCCAGCAGCCAAAGGGGCGACGAGCAGTACTTC.

This clonotype was counted only a few times. The V gene is TRBV7-9, the J gene TRBJ2-7; a weak D match, TRBD1 (5 bases). This CDR3 contains 14 residues. Germline V gives CDR1 SEHNR, CDR2 FQNEAQ (reference sequence). The V end lost 5 bases, the J end lost 3 bases, and 14 bases lay between the germline ends. The CDR3 DNA reads TGTGCCAGCAGCCGCATAGGGGCTAGCTACGAGCAGTACTTC. The encoded protein is CASSRIGASYEQYF.

This clonotype came up many times. CDR3 DNA sequence: TGTGCCAGCAGTAGGGGGCAGATCAATCAGCCCCAGCATTTT. Its translation is CASSRGQINQPQHF. V gene TRBV6-1 combines with J gene TRBJ1-5; 7 bases fit TRBD1. V gave up 5 bases and J gave up 3 bases; unmatched junction bases: 4. Germline-derived CDR1 and CDR2 are MNHNS and SASEGT. The CDR3 extends over 14 amino acids.

As to this clonotype: A much larger clone is a single base away; this may be a read error. V gene TRBV12-3 or TRBV12-4 combines with J gene TRBJ2-1; D assignment may be TRBD1 or TRBD2 (6 bases each). The length of the CDR3 is 15 residues. The CDR3, as DNA: TGTGCCAGCACCTGGGGGGCCAGCTCCTGCAATGAGCAGTTCTTC. Its translation: CASTWGASSCNEQFF.

The rearrangement links TRBV6-1 to TRBJ2-7; TRBD1 or TRBD2 may be the D gene (5 bases each). The ends were cut back, 10 bases at V and 0 bases at J, with 13 bases in the middle. The CDR3 is 13 amino acids. Germline values: CDR1 MNHNS, CDR2 SASEGT. In DNA form, the CDR3 reads TGTGCCACATACCGGGACGGCTCCTACGAGCAGTACTTC. Translated, it gives CATYRDGSYEQYF.